One and the same sample provided the 25 T cell receptor beta chains below, sequenced in a study of T cells in Graves' hyperthyroidism and ophthalmopathy. Amplification targeted TCR beta CDR3 regions from RNA transcripts. TCR CDR3 regions were first amplified by RT-PCR with HTBI primers. TCRdb reanalysed the multiplex PCR reads using MiXCR and keeps one entry per CDR3 protein. The sample has about 280,000 distinct CDR3 sequences, 20% to 25% seen once. The material sequenced was blood. These receptors came from a man between 35 and 55 years old with Graves' hyperthyroidism that later progressed to Graves' ophthalmopathy.

The table lists this clonotype with many counts. The chain recombines TRBV28 with TRBJ1-5; TRBD1 agrees at 10 bases. This CDR3 region has 17 residues. The germline CDR1 and CDR2 sequences are MDHEN and SYDVKM. Trimming cost V 5 bases and J 3 bases; bases outside gene matches: 10. The CDR3 loop is CASSVTWDRGVNQPQHF. The CDR3, as DNA: TGTGCCAGCAGTGTTACGTGGGACAGGGGTGTCAATCAGCCCCAGCATTTT.

This clonotype was counted ten times or more. V and J are TRBV20-1 and TRBJ2-2, with 7 nucleotides matching TRBD1. This CDR3 contains 15 residues. Germline V CDR1 and CDR2: DFQATT, SNEGSKA (reference sequence). V shed 5 bases and J 0 bases; nucleotides not matched to a gene: 6. In DNA form, the CDR3 reads TGCAGTGCTCAAGACAGGGCATCGAACACCGGGGAGCTGTTTTTT. It translates to CSAQDRASNTGELFF.

This clonotype was picked up a small number of times. This sequence joins TRBV6-1 and TRBJ2-5; D is undetermined. V lost 3 bases to trimming and J lost 2 bases, with 16 bases between them. This CDR3 is 16 amino acids long. Germline CDR1 MNHNS, CDR2 SASEGT. The CDR3, as DNA: TGTGCCAGCAGTGAGTATCCGAGTACCTATCAAGAGACCCAGTACTTC. Encoded protein: CASSEYPSTYQETQYF.

There are a few counts of this clonotype. V and J are TRBV12-3 or TRBV12-4 and TRBJ2-7; the D gene is possibly TRBD1 (6 bases). Deletions cut 5 bases from V and 3 bases from J, with 14 bases between. The CDR3 has 14 residues. The CDR3 sequence is CASSEQGNGYEQYF. The CDR3, as DNA: TGTGCCAGCAGTGAACAGGGAAACGGCTACGAGCAGTACTTC.

This clonotype showed up many times. The J gene is TRBJ1-1, the V gene TRBV4-1; D not resolved. V lost 4 bases and J lost 6, with 15 bases in between. Germline CDR1 MGHRA, CDR2 YSYEKL. This CDR3 comprises 14 residues. CDR3 region: CASSPLSPAAEAFF. Written as DNA, the CDR3 is TGCGCCAGCAGCCCGTTGTCCCCCGCCGCTGAAGCTTTCTTT.

This clonotype was detected many times. The rearrangement joins TRBV4-1 to TRBJ1-2; D is uncertain. The V end lost 1 base, the J end lost 8 bases, and 8 bases lay between the germline ends. Germline V gene sequence: CDR1 MGHRA, CDR2 YSYEKL. The CDR3 is 12 amino acids. The CDR3 region is CASSQGSKGYTF. As DNA, the CDR3 is TGCGCCAGCAGCCAAGGGTCTAAGGGCTACACCTTC.

This clonotype was counted ten times or more. The chain combines TRBV20-1 with TRBJ2-7, with TRBD1 matching 8 bases. Germline-derived CDR1 and CDR2 are DFQATT and SNEGSKA (reference sequence). CDR3 length: 13 amino acids. J was trimmed by 3 bases and V by 2 bases; bases with no gene match: 3. CDR3 DNA: TGCAGTGCTAGAAGCAGGGGGCTCTACGAGCAGTACTTC. Encoded protein: CSARSRGLYEQYF.

This chain uses TRBV18 with TRBJ2-2; TRBD2 matches 7 bases. The CDR3 is 17 amino acids. V was pared by 3 bases and J by 0 bases, with 7 bases of the junction left unmatched. Germline CDR1 reads KGHSH; CDR2 reads LQKENI. CDR3 sequence (DNA): TGTGCCAGCTCACCGAAGACTAGCCTGGCGAACACCGGGGAGCTGTTTTTT. It encodes CASSPKTSLANTGELFF.

This clonotype was detected ten times or more. The chain joins TRBV12-3 or TRBV12-4 to TRBJ2-7; D is unclear. V was trimmed by 3 bases and J by 5 bases, leaving 11 bases between them. This CDR3 region has 13 residues. CDR3 region: CASSFNRVHEQYF. In nucleotides, the CDR3 is TGTGCCAGCAGTTTCAATAGGGTCCACGAGCAGTACTTC.

This clonotype was detected ten times or more. V is TRBV19 and J is TRBJ1-5; D perhaps matches TRBD1 (6 bases). The CDR3 runs 15 residues. Trimming took off 5 bases at V and 6 bases at J, with 17 bases between the two ends. The V gene's germline CDR1 is LNHDA and CDR2 SQIVND (reference sequence). The CDR3 coding sequence is TGTGCCAGTAGTCATGCCCCCGGGGGCTTTCAGCCCCAGCATTTT. Translating it yields CASSHAPGGFQPQHF.

The chain has TRBV6-5 and TRBJ2-2; 9 bases match TRBD1. Germline CDR1 is MNHEY and CDR2 is SVGAGI. The trim removed 2 bases at V and 0 bases at J, leaving 1 base unmatched. The CDR3 runs 16 residues. The CDR3 is CASSYRDRANTGELFF. DNA of the CDR3: TGTGCCAGCAGTTACAGGGACAGGGCGAACACCGGGGAGCTGTTTTTT.

This clonotype was seen repeatedly, ten times or more. V and J are TRBV18 and TRBJ1-5; D unclear. CDR1 and CDR2 (germline): KGHSH, LQKENI. The CDR3 runs 14 residues. V lost 5 bases to trimming and J lost 5 bases, with 13 bases between them. CDR3 nucleotide sequence: TGTGCCAGCTCATACGACTCGAGTGATCAGCCCCAGCATTTT. Amino acid sequence: CASSYDSSDQPQHF. Combining the CDR3 with reference TRBV18 and TRBJ1-5 gives the whole variable domain NAGVMQNPRHLVRRRGQEARLRCSPMKGHSHVYWYRQLPEEGLKFMVYLQKENIIDESGMPKERFSAEFPKEGPSILRIQQVVRGDSAAYFCASSYDSSDQPQHFGDGTRLSIL.

This clonotype was recorded at least ten times. The chain has TRBV25-1 and TRBJ2-2; 8 positions match TRBD1. V lost 3 bases, J lost 4 bases, and 4 bases stayed unmatched. The CDR3 has 15 residues. Germline V gives CDR1 MGHDK, CDR2 SYGVNS. The DNA for the CDR3 is TGTGCCAGCAGTGATCCCGGGACAGGCACCGGGGAGCTGTTTTTT. This encodes CASSDPGTGTGELFF.

This clonotype has at least ten counts. This chain joins TRBV29-1 and TRBJ1-2; 7 bases are a match to TRBD1. The CDR3 runs to 13 residues. The trim removed 3 bases at V and 8 bases at J, leaving 9 bases unmatched. Germline CDR1 and CDR2: SQVTM and ANQGSEA. CDR3 DNA sequence: TGCAGCGTTGAGGGGACAGCCTCCCGGGGCTACACCTTC. It encodes CSVEGTASRGYTF.

This chain uses TRBV20-1 with TRBJ1-1; no reliable D call. Trimming pared 0 bases from V and 0 bases from J, leaving 8 bases between. The CDR3 is 14 residues long. The germline V gene encodes CDR1 DFQATT and CDR2 SNEGSKA (reference sequence). The chain's CDR3 is CSARDLQLNTEAFF. The CDR3 DNA reads TGCAGTGCTAGAGATCTCCAGCTGAACACTGAAGCTTTCTTT.

This clonotype has a count of ten or more. J is TRBJ1-3 and V is TRBV6-5, with 7 bases aligning to TRBD1. Per germline, CDR1 MNHEY and CDR2 SVGAGI. This CDR3 region has 14 residues. The V segment lost 5 bases and the J segment 2 bases; nucleotides outside the gene matches: 3. CDR3 coding DNA: TGTGCCAGCAGTCGGACAGGCACTGGAAACACCATATATTTT. Translated, it gives CASSRTGTGNTIYF.

This clonotype occurred many times. The J gene is TRBJ1-2, the V gene TRBV6-1; D is undetermined. From germline, CDR1 is MNHNS and CDR2 SASEGT. The V end lost 10 bases, the J end lost 5 bases, and 17 bases lay between the germline ends. This CDR3 comprises 13 residues. DNA of the CDR3: TGTGCCACCTTTCGAGAAGATCGGTATGGCTACACCTTC. It encodes CATFREDRYGYTF.

This clonotype has a count of ten or more. The chain is built from TRBV20-1 and TRBJ2-7, with 7 bases aligning to TRBD1. Germline V gene data show CDR1 as DFQATT and CDR2 as SNEGSKA (reference sequence). Trimming took 0 bases from V and 2 from J; bases not matched to a gene: 7. The CDR3 loop spans 15 amino acids. CDR3 DNA sequence: TGCAGTGCTAGAGATCCGAGGACAGGACCCTACGAGCAGTACTTC. This encodes CSARDPRTGPYEQYF.

This clonotype was found many times. The chain uses TRBV11-2 and TRBJ2-7; D ambiguous. Germline V CDR1 and CDR2: SGHAT, FQNNGV. The ends were cut back, 3 bases at V and 6 bases at J, with 9 bases in the middle. This CDR3 contains 12 residues. CDR3 region: CASSFIELEQYF. DNA of the CDR3: TGTGCCAGCAGCTTTATTGAGCTCGAGCAGTACTTC.

The CDR3 DNA reads TGTGCCAGCAGCGTAGGCCCCGGTCAGCCCCAGCATTTT. It is translated as CASSVGPGQPQHF. The gene calls are TRBV9 and TRBJ1-5; D uncertain. The V end was cut by 0 bases, the J end by 6 bases, with 7 bases between. CDR1 and CDR2 (germline): SGDLS, YYNGEE. This CDR3 is 13 amino acids long.

The chain couples TRBV6-1 to TRBJ2-7; 12 bases are a match to TRBD1. Germline V lookup: CDR1 MNHNS, CDR2 SASEGT. With V trimmed by 6 bases and J by 4 bases, 4 bases remained unmatched. CDR3 length: 14 residues. CDR3 DNA: TGTGCCAGCAGGGGGACAGGGGGCATGTACGAGCAGTACTTC. Its translation is CASRGTGGMYEQYF.

The chain uses TRBV6-1 and TRBJ2-7; 9 bases align to TRBD2. Looked up from germline, CDR1 is MNHNS and CDR2 is SASEGT. After removal of 7 bases from V and 2 bases from J, the junction contained 6 bases not matched to a gene. This CDR3 spans 14 amino acids. CDR3 amino acids: CASMGSGRPYEQYF. The CDR3 DNA follows: TGTGCCAGCATGGGTAGCGGGAGACCCTACGAGCAGTACTTC.

This clonotype was found many times. The CDR3 reads CATSRAMDNSVEQYF. DNA for the CDR3: TGTGCCACCAGCAGAGCTATGGACAACTCGGTCGAGCAGTACTTC. V is TRBV15 and J is TRBJ2-7; maybe TRBD1 (5 bases). Per the germline V gene, CDR1 is LNHNV and CDR2 is YYDKDF (reference sequence). The CDR3 totals 15 residues. The V end lost 1 base, the J end lost 6 bases, and 16 bases lay between the germline ends.

This chain uses TRBV12-3 or TRBV12-4 with TRBJ2-7, with D tentatively TRBD1 (5 bases). The CDR3 has 12 residues. The ends were cut back, 5 bases at V and 5 bases at J, with 10 bases in the middle. The CDR3 spells CASSQGRDEQYF. The CDR3 DNA reads TGTGCCAGCAGTCAAGGCAGGGACGAGCAGTACTTC.

The rearrangement links TRBV20-1 to TRBJ2-7, with 7 bases that match TRBD2. Germline values: CDR1 DFQATT, CDR2 SNEGSKA (reference sequence). CDR3 length: 14 amino acids. V lost 0 bases to trimming and J lost 1 base; unmatched junction nucleotides: 3. CDR3 DNA sequence: TGCAGTGCTAGAGATATGCGGGAGTCCTACGAGCAGTACTTC. Translating gives CSARDMRESYEQYF.